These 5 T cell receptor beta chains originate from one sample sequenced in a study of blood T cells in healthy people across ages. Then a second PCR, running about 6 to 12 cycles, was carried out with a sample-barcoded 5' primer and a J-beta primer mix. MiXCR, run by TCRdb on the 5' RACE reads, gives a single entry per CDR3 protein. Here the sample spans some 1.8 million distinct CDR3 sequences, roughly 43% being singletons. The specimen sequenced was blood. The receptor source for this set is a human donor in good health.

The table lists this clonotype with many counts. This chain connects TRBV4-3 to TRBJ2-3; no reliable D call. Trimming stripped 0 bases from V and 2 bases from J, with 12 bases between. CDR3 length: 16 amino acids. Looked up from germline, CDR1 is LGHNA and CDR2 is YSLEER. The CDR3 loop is CASSQDRVTHTDTQYF. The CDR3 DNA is TGCGCCAGCAGCCAAGATAGGGTAACCCACACAGATACGCAGTATTTT.

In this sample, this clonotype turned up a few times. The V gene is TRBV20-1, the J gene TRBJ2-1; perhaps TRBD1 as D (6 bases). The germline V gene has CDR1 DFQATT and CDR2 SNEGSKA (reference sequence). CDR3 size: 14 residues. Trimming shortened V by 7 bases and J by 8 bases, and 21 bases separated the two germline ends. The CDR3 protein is CSVEQGDPRDEQFF. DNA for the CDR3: TGCAGTGTCGAACAGGGCGACCCCAGGGATGAGCAGTTCTTC.

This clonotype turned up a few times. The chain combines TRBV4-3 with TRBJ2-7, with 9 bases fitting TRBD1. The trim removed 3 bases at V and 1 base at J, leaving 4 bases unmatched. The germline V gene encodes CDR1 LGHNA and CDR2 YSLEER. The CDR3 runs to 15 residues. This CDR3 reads CASSQSTGGSYEQYF. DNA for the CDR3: TGCGCCAGCAGCCAGTCGACAGGGGGGTCCTACGAGCAGTACTTC.

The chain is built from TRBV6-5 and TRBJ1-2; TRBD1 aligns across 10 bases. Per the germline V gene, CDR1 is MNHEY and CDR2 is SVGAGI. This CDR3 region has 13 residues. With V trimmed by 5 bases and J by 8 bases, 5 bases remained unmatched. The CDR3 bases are TGTGCCAGCAGTAGGGGACAGGGGAAAGGCTACACCTTC. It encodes CASSRGQGKGYTF.

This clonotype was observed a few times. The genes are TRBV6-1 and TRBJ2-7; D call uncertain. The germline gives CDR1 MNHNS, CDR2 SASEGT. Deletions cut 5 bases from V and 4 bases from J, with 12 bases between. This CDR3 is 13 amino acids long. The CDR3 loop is CASSNLGPYEQYF. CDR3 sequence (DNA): TGTGCCAGCAGTAACCTCGGGCCGTACGAGCAGTACTTC.